The 6 T cell receptor beta chains below all came from one sample that was sequenced in a study of memory CD4+ T cells and cytomegalovirus serostatus. The sort gate was single viable CD3+CD4+CD8-CD45RO+ cells for memory CD4+ T cells. Profiled with immunoSEQ multiplex PCR; TCRdb holds only in-frame clones, not every one. The sample holds nearly 60,000 clones, 81% seen once. Input material: memory CD4+ T cells from blood. The receptors here all came from an adult in good health and CMV-seronegative.

V usage is TRBV28 and J usage is TRBJ2-1; no reliable D call. V gave up 6 bases and J gave up 9 bases, with 9 bases separating them. Germline lookup yields CDR1 MDHEN and CDR2 SYDVKM. The CDR3 contains 11 residues. CDR3 region: CASRYKTEQFF. The CDR3 DNA sequence: TGTGCCAGCAGGTATAAAACTGAGCAGTTCTTC.

The V and J genes are TRBV7-9 and TRBJ1-2; D not certain. V lost 2 bases, J lost 2 bases, and 12 bases lay in between. CDR1 is SEHNR, CDR2 FQNEAQ, per germline (reference sequence). The CDR3 is 15 amino acids. The CDR3 sequence: CASSLSNSPNYGYTF. CDR3 DNA sequence: TGTGCCAGCAGCTTATCCAACAGTCCAAACTATGGCTACACCTTC.

In its sample, this clone was seen a few times. The rearrangement joins TRBV2 to TRBJ1-1, with D unclear. V shed 6 bases and J shed 3 bases, with 11 bases lying between them. The CDR3 runs to 13 residues. Germline CDR1 and CDR2: SNHLY and FYNNEI. The CDR3: CASSELEDTEAFF. The DNA for the CDR3 is TGTGCCAGCAGCGAATTGGAGGACACTGAAGCTTTCTTT.

V and J are TRBV7-3 and TRBJ2-5, with a weak D call TRBD1 (6 bases). The V gene's germline CDR1 is SGHTA and CDR2 FQGTGA. V dropped 2 bases and J dropped 5 bases, with 12 bases sitting between them. The CDR3 spans 14 residues. The CDR3 region is CASSLSHTGETQYF. Written as DNA, the CDR3 is TGTGCCAGCAGCTTATCACATACAGGGGAGACCCAGTACTTC.

The chain combines TRBV27 with TRBJ2-7; the match to TRBD2 covers 14 bases. The CDR3 runs to 18 residues. CDR1 is MNHEY, CDR2 SMNVEV, per germline (reference sequence). After removal of 4 bases from V and 5 bases from J, the junction contained 13 bases not matched to a gene. Written as DNA, the CDR3 is TGTGCCAGCAGTTCCCCCCGACTAGCGGGAGGGCCCTTAGACGAGCAGTACTTC. Protein product: CASSSPRLAGGPLDEQYF.

A word on this clone: The same CDR3 also results from other DNA sequences found in this sample. The gene calls are TRBV18 and TRBJ1-2; unclear D gene. With 3 bases removed from V and 6 bases from J, the gap between germline ends came to 11 bases. Per the germline V gene, CDR1 is KGHSH and CDR2 is LQKENI. The CDR3 is 13 amino acids. CDR3: CASSPASGDGYTF. In DNA form, the CDR3 reads TGTGCCAGCTCACCGGCAAGTGGGGATGGCTACACCTTC.